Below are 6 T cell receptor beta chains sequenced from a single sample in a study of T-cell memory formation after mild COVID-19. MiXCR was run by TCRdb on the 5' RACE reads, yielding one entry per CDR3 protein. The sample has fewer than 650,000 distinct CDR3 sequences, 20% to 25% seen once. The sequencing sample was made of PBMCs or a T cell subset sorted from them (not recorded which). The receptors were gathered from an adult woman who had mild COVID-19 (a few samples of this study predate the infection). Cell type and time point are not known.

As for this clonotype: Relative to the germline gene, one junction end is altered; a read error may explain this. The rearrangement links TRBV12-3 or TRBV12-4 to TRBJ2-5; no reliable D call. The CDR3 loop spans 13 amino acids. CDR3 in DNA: TGTGCCAGCAGTTTCTGGGTCCAAGATACCCAGTACTTC. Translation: CASSFWVQDTQYF.

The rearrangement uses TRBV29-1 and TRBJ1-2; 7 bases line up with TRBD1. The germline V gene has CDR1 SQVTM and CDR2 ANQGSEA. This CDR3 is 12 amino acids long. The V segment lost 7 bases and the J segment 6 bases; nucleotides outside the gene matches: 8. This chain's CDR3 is CSGVTGSHGYTF. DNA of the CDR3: TGCAGCGGAGTGACAGGGAGTCATGGCTACACCTTC.

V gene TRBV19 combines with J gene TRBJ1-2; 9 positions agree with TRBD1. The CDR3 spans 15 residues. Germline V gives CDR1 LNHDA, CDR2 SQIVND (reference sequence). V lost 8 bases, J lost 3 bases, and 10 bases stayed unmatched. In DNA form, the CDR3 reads TGTGCCAGTCACGGGGACAGGGCGGGCGACTATGGCTACACCTTC. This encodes CASHGDRAGDYGYTF.

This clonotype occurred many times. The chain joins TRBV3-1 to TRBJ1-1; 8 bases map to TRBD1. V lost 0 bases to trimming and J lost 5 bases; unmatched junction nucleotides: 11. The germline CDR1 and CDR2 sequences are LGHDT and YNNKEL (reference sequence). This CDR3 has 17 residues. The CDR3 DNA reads TGTGCCAGCAGCCAAGAAAGAAAACCAGGGGGCTTGACTGAAGCTTTCTTT. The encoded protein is CASSQERKPGGLTEAFF.

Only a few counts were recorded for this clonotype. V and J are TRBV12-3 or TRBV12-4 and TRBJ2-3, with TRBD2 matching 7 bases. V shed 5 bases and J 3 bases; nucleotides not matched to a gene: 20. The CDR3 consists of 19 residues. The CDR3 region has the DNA TGTGCCAGCAGTCTCCGGACTATGGGAGGGCAGGGTCGGACAGATACGCAGTATTTT. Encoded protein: CASSLRTMGGQGRTDTQYF.

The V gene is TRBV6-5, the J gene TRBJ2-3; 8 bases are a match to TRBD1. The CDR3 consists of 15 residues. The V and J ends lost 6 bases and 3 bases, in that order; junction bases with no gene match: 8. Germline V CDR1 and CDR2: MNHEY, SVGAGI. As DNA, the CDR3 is TGTGCCAGCAGACAGACAGGGGCTGGTACAGATACGCAGTATTTT. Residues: CASRQTGAGTDTQYF.